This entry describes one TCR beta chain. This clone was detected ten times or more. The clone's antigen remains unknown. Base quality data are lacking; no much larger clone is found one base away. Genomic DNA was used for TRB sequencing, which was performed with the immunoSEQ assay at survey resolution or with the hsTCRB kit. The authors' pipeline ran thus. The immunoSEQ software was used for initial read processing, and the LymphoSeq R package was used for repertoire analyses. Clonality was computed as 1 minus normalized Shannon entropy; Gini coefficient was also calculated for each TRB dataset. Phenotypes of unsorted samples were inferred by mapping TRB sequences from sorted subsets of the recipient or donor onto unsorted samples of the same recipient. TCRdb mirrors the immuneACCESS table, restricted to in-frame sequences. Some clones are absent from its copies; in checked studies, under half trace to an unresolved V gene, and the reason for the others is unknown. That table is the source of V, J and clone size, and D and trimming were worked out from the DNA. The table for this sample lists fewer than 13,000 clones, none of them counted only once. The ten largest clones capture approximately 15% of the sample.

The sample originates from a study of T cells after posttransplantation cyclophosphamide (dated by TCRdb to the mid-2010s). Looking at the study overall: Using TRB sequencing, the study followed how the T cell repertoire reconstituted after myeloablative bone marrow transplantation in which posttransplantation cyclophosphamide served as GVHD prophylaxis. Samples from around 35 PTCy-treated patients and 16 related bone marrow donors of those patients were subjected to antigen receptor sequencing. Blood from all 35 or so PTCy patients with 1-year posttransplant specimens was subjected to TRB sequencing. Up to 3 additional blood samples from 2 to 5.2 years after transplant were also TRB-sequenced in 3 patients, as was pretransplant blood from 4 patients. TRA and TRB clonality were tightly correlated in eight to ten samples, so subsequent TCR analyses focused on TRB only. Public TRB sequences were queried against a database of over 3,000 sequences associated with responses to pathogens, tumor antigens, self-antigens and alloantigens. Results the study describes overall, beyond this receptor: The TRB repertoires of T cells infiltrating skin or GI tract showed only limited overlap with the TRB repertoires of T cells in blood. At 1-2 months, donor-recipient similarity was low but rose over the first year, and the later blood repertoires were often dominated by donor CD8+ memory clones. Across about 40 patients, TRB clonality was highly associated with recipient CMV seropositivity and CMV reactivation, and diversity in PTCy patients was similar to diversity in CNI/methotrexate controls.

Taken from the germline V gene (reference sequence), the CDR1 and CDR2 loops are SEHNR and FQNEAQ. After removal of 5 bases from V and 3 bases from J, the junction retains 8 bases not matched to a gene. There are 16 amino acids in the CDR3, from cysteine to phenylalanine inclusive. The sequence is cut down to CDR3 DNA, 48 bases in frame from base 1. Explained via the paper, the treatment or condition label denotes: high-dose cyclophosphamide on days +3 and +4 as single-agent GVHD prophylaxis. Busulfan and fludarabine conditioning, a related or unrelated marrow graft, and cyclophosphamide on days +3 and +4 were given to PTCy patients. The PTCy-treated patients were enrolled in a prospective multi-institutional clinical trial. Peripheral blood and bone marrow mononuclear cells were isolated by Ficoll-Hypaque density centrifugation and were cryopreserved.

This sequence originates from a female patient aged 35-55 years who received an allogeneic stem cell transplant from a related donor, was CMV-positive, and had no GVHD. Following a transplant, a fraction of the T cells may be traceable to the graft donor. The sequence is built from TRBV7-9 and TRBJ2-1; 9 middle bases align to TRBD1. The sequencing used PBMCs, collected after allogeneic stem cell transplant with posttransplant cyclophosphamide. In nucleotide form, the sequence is TGTGCCAGCAGCGGGGCAGGGACAGGGTACTACAATGAGCAGTTCTTC. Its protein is CASSGAGTGYYNEQFF. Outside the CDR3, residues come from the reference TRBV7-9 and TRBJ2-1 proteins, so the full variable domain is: DTGVSQNPRHKITKRGQNVTFRCDPISEHNRLYWYRQTLGQGPEFLTYFQNEAQLEKSRLLSDRFSAERPKGSFSTLEIQRTEQGDSAMYLCASSGAGTGYYNEQFFGPGTRLTVL.